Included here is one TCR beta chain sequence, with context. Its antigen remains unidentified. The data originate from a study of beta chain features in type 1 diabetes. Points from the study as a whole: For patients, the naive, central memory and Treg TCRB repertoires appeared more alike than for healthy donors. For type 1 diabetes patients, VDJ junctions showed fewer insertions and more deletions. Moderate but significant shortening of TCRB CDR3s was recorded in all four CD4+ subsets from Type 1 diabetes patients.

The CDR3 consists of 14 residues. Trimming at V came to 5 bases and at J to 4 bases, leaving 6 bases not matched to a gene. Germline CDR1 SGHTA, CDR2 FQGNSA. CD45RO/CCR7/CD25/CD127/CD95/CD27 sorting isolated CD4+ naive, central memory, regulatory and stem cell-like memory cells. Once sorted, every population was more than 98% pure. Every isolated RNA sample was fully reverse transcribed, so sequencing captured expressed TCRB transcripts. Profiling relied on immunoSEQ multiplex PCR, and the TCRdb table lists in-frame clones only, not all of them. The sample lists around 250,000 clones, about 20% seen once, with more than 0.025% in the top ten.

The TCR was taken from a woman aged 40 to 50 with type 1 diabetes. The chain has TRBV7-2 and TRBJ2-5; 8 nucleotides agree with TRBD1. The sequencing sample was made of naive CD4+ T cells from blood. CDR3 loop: CASSVRTGRETQYF. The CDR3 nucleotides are TGTGCCAGCAGCGTTCGGACAGGGAGAGAGACCCAGTACTTC. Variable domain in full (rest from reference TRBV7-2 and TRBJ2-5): GAGVSQSPSNKVTEKGKDVELRCDPISGHTALYWYRQSLGQGLEFLIYFQGNSAPDKSGLPSDRFSAERTGGSVSTLTIQRTQQEDSAVYLCASSVRTGRETQYFGPGTRLLVL.